The next 32 T cell receptor beta chains were all read from a single sample in a study of blood T cell repertoires in COVID-19. Using immunoSEQ multiplex PCR, the repertoire was profiled, and TCRdb retains in-frame clones only, with some absent. The table has 250,000 to 350,000 clones, around 88% seen once. Sequencing was performed on peripheral blood. The receptors derive from a woman between 50 and 59 years old with acute or convalescent COVID-19.

The J gene is TRBJ2-7, the V gene TRBV9; 11 bases match TRBD2. The CDR3 extends over 14 amino acids. The V gene end was trimmed by 4 bases and the J gene end by 5 bases; junction bases not matched to a gene: 5. Germline CDR1 reads SGDLS; CDR2 reads YYNGEE. The CDR3 DNA is TGTGCCAGCAGCTCAATAGCGGGAGGGAACGAGCAGTACTTC. The encoded protein is CASSSIAGGNEQYF.

The chain recombines TRBV28 with TRBJ1-5; TRBD1 aligns across 10 bases. This CDR3 has 15 amino acids. V lost 6 bases, J lost 2 bases, and 4 bases stayed unmatched. CDR1 MDHEN and CDR2 SYDVKM come from the germline V gene. The CDR3 region is CASRRQGAGNQPQHF. The CDR3 DNA is TGTGCCAGCAGACGACAGGGGGCGGGCAATCAGCCCCAGCATTTT.

The chain couples TRBV3-1 (or the pseudogene TRBV3-2) to TRBJ1-1, with D possibly TRBD1 on 6 matching bases. V shed 8 bases and J shed 5 bases, with 18 bases lying between them. Germline V gene data show CDR1 as LGHDT and CDR2 as YNNKEL (reference sequence). CDR3 length: 14 amino acids. The CDR3, as DNA: TGTGCCAGCCACCCCAGGGGCAAGAGGACTGAAGCTTTCTTT. Protein: CASHPRGKRTEAFF.

The genes are TRBV18 and TRBJ2-3; perhaps TRBD2 as D (5 bases). CDR3 length equals 15 residues. Trimming shortened V by 3 bases and J by 1 base, and 11 bases separated the two germline ends. CDR1 KGHSH and CDR2 LQKENI come from the germline V gene. CDR3 bases: TGTGCCAGCTCACCCCAGGACTCCGGCACAGATACGCAGTATTTT. This sequence encodes CASSPQDSGTDTQYF.

DNA for the CDR3: TGTGCCAGCAGTTTATGGACAGGCCTTCATAACACCGGGGAGCTGTTTTTT. It encodes CASSLWTGLHNTGELFF. The V call is TRBV28, the J call TRBJ2-2; tentatively, D is TRBD1 (6 bases). Per the germline V gene, CDR1 is MDHEN and CDR2 is SYDVKM. CDR3 length: 17 amino acids. Between the trimmed V and J ends, which lost 0 bases and 2 bases, there was a span of 13 bases.

V usage is TRBV11-2 and J usage is TRBJ2-1; 10 nucleotides line up with TRBD2. This CDR3 region has 17 residues. Trimming took 3 bases from V and 4 from J; bases not matched to a gene: 9. Germline-derived CDR1 and CDR2 are SGHAT and FQNNGV. This CDR3 reads CASSFPSGSALYNEQFF. DNA of the CDR3: TGTGCCAGCAGCTTTCCTAGCGGGAGTGCACTTTACAATGAGCAGTTCTTC.

The sample holds a few counts of this clone. J is TRBJ1-2 and V is TRBV10-3, with no clear D. V was shortened by 4 bases and J by 1 base, with 7 bases between the two germline ends. The germline CDR1 and CDR2 sequences are ENHRY and SYGVKD. The CDR3 spans 13 residues. In DNA, the CDR3 is TGTGCCATCAGTGGGCCCAGTAACTATGGCTACACCTTC. Translating gives CAISGPSNYGYTF.

The chain is built from TRBV27 and TRBJ1-1; the match to TRBD1 covers 9 bases. This CDR3 region has 14 residues. Germline V gene lookup returns CDR1 MNHEY and CDR2 SMNVEV (reference sequence). V shed 5 bases and J 4 bases; nucleotides not matched to a gene: 5. CDR3 loop: CASSRDREGTEAFF. CDR3 nucleotide sequence: TGTGCCAGCAGTAGGGACAGGGAAGGCACTGAAGCTTTCTTT.

V usage is TRBV2 and J usage is TRBJ2-7, with 13 nucleotides matching TRBD2. Germline V gives CDR1 SNHLY, CDR2 FYNNEI. This CDR3 has 14 residues. V shed 7 bases, J shed 6 bases, and the junction held 6 bases outside the gene matches. The CDR3 DNA reads as TGTGCCAGCAAACTAGCGGGAGGGTTCAGCGAGCAGTACTTC. It codes for CASKLAGGFSEQYF. The entire variable domain, with the rest obtained from reference TRBV2 and TRBJ2-7, is as follows: EPEVTQTPSHQVTQMGQEVILRCVPISNHLYFYWYRQILGQKVEFLVSFYNNEISEKSEIFDDQFSVERPDGSNFTLKIRSTKLEDSAMYFCASKLAGGFSEQYFGPGTRLTVT.

The CDR3 reads CASSQWDAGASNQPQHF. DNA for the CDR3: TGTGCCAGCAGCCAATGGGATGCAGGGGCGAGCAATCAGCCCCAGCATTTT. The V gene is TRBV4-2, the J gene TRBJ1-5, with a weak D call TRBD1 (6 bases). The CDR3 runs 17 residues. The V end was cut by 2 bases, the J end by 1 base, with 15 bases between. The germline V gene encodes CDR1 LGHNA and CDR2 YNFKEQ.

As DNA, the CDR3 is TGTGCCAGCACCCGGGGGGCGAACTATGGCTACACCTTC. This codes for CASTRGANYGYTF. The chain links TRBV28 to TRBJ1-2; weak D call: TRBD1 (6 bases). CDR1 and CDR2 from the germline V gene are MDHEN and SYDVKM. The ends were cut back, 7 bases at V and 2 bases at J, with 11 bases in the middle. This CDR3 contains 13 residues.

The gene calls are TRBV5-1 and TRBJ2-2; D is undetermined. V was trimmed by 0 bases and J by 4 bases, leaving 10 bases between them. CDR1 and CDR2 from the germline V gene are SGHRS and YFSETQ. The length of the CDR3 is 15 residues. CDR3 sequence: CASSLELGFTGELFF. The CDR3 DNA follows: TGCGCCAGCAGCTTGGAACTGGGCTTCACCGGGGAGCTGTTTTTT.

The chain uses TRBV11-1 and TRBJ2-2, with TRBD2 matching over 8 bases. V gave up 3 bases and J gave up 0 bases; unmatched junction bases: 0. The CDR3 is made up of 15 amino acids. The germline gives CDR1 SGHAT, CDR2 FQDESV (reference sequence). The CDR3 spells CASSFSGTNTGELFF. DNA of the CDR3: TGTGCCAGCAGCTTTAGCGGGACGAACACCGGGGAGCTGTTTTTT.

This chain joins TRBV27 and TRBJ2-4; TRBD2 agrees at 11 bases. The CDR3 is 18 amino acids. The junction had 7 bases not matched to a gene; V was cut back by 1 base and J by 2 bases. The germline CDR1 and CDR2 sequences are MNHEY and SMNVEV (reference sequence). CDR3 sequence (DNA): TGTGCCAGCAGTTTATTTAGCGGGAGGGCCGGGTCCAAAAACATTCAGTACTTC. Its translation is CASSLFSGRAGSKNIQYF.

J is TRBJ2-2 and V is TRBV5-5; D might be TRBD2 (5 bases). V lost 5 bases and J lost 5, with 16 bases in between. Germline CDR1 and CDR2: SGHKS and YYEKEE (reference sequence). The CDR3 has 15 amino acids. CDR3 region: CASRRAGLGTGELFF. DNA of the CDR3: TGTGCCAGCAGGCGGGCGGGTCTGGGGACCGGGGAGCTGTTTTTT.

The chain recombines TRBV5-1 with TRBJ2-2, with 10 positions matching TRBD2. The junction had 6 bases not matched to a gene; V was cut back by 4 bases and J by 3 bases. The CDR3 is made up of 16 amino acids. The V gene's germline CDR1 is SGHRS and CDR2 YFSETQ. The CDR3 reads CASSQSGRVDTGELFF. Here the CDR3 DNA reads TGCGCCAGCAGCCAGAGCGGGAGGGTCGACACCGGGGAGCTGTTTTTT.

This sequence joins TRBV3-1 (or the pseudogene TRBV3-2) and TRBJ2-1; 10 bases agree with TRBD2. Trimming cost V 4 bases and J 0 bases; bases outside gene matches: 18. The CDR3 has 21 residues. In germline, CDR1 is LGHDT, CDR2 YNNKEL (reference sequence). The CDR3 here is CASSRQWGNSGRLSSYNEQFF. The CDR3 bases are TGTGCCAGCAGCCGGCAATGGGGAAATAGCGGGAGGCTGAGCTCCTACAATGAGCAGTTCTTC.

The rearrangement uses TRBV4-2 and TRBJ1-3; possibly TRBD1 for D (5 bases). The germline V gene encodes CDR1 LGHNA and CDR2 YNFKEQ. The CDR3 has 16 amino acids. Trimming left V 0 bases short and J 0 bases short, with 9 bases between. Here the CDR3 DNA reads TGTGCCAGCAGCCAAGAGGGGGGGTACTCTGGAAACACCATATATTTT. Protein sequence: CASSQEGGYSGNTIYF.

In this sample, this clone turned up once. The V call is TRBV15, the J call TRBJ1-4, with 8 bases fitting TRBD1. The J segment lost 8 bases and the V segment lost 3 bases, leaving 5 bases of the junction unmatched. The CDR3 length is 14 residues. Germline assignment: CDR1 LNHNV and CDR2 YYDKDF (reference sequence). The CDR3 here is CATSRQGAREKLFF. The CDR3 DNA is TGTGCCACCAGCAGGCAGGGGGCTCGGGAAAAACTGTTTTTT.

This chain joins TRBV25-1 and TRBJ2-7; D not resolved. CDR1 MGHDK and CDR2 SYGVNS come from the germline V gene. This CDR3 is 15 amino acids long. Trimming cost V 3 bases and J 2 bases, with 14 bases left between them. The CDR3 DNA sequence: TGTGCCAGCAGTGATCCAACTACCGCTCCCTACGAGCAGTACTTC. Protein product: CASSDPTTAPYEQYF.

The gene calls are TRBV20-1 and TRBJ2-7; D unclear. V shed 5 bases and J shed 4 bases, with 9 bases lying between them. Germline values: CDR1 DFQATT, CDR2 SNEGSKA (reference sequence). This CDR3 has 11 amino acids. CDR3: CSALAVYEQYF. The CDR3 region has the DNA TGCAGTGCTCTGGCGGTTTACGAGCAGTACTTC.

The gene calls are TRBV5-4 and TRBJ2-1, with 8 bases aligning to TRBD2. V shed 4 bases, J shed 3 bases, and the junction held 9 bases outside the gene matches. CDR3 size: 16 residues. Per germline, CDR1 SGHNT and CDR2 YYREEE (reference sequence). For the CDR3, the DNA is TGTGCCAGCAGCGGGCCCGGGAGGGAAAGCTACAATGAGCAGTTCTTC. Residues: CASSGPGRESYNEQFF.

For the CDR3, the DNA is TGTGCCAGCAGTTCGCTACGTCTGGACAGGGCAGGGGCCAACGTCCTGACTTTC. It yields the protein CASSSLRLDRAGANVLTF. The V gene is TRBV28, the J gene TRBJ2-6; 8 nucleotides align to TRBD1. Germline V gene data show CDR1 as MDHEN and CDR2 as SYDVKM. The CDR3 has 18 residues. The V gene end was trimmed by 4 bases and the J gene end by 4 bases; junction bases not matched to a gene: 12. The full variable domain, completed using reference TRBV28 and TRBJ2-6, is DVKVTQSSRYLVKRTGEKVFLECVQDMDHENMFWYRQDPGLGLRLIYFSYDVKMKEKGDIPEGYSVSREKKERFSLILESASTNQTSMYLCASSSLRLDRAGANVLTFGAGSRLTVL.

The V call is TRBV7-2, the J call TRBJ2-1; 9 bases agree with TRBD1. V lost 3 bases, J lost 3 bases, and 9 bases stayed unmatched. Per the germline V gene, CDR1 is SGHTA and CDR2 is FQGNSA. This CDR3 comprises 17 residues. In DNA form, the CDR3 reads TGTGCCAGCAGCTTCGCCCCGGGACAGGGTTACTACAATGAGCAGTTCTTC. Amino acid sequence: CASSFAPGQGYYNEQFF.

The chain uses TRBV28 and TRBJ2-1, with 7 bases that match TRBD2. This CDR3 is built from 16 residues. The germline gives CDR1 MDHEN, CDR2 SYDVKM. V lost 4 bases and J lost 8; bases outside the gene matches: 14. This CDR3 is CASSYPPGKAGDEQFF. The CDR3 nucleotides read TGTGCCAGCAGTTACCCACCGGGAAAGGCGGGGGATGAGCAGTTCTTC.

The rearrangement uses TRBV18 and TRBJ1-1; D is unresolved. Deletions cut 0 bases from V and 0 bases from J, with 11 bases between. Germline-derived CDR1 and CDR2 are KGHSH and LQKENI. This CDR3 is 16 amino acids long. Written as DNA, the CDR3 is TGTGCCAGCTCACCACCCAACTTCCTCATGAACACTGAAGCTTTCTTT. This encodes CASSPPNFLMNTEAFF.

CDR3 in amino acids: CASSVADRGRFRDTQYF. In nucleotides, the CDR3 is TGTGCCAGCAGCGTAGCGGACAGGGGGCGTTTCAGAGATACGCAGTATTTT. V and J are TRBV9 and TRBJ2-3, with 11 bases identical to TRBD1. Germline V gives CDR1 SGDLS, CDR2 YYNGEE. Trimming cost V 0 bases and J 5 bases; bases outside gene matches: 8. The CDR3 sequence is 17 residues long.

V is TRBV5-1 and J is TRBJ2-2; 7 bases align to TRBD2. The CDR3 has 16 amino acids. The ends lost 0 bases at V and 5 bases at J; junction bases unmatched: 7. Germline V gives CDR1 SGHRS, CDR2 YFSETQ. In nucleotides, the CDR3 is TGCGCCAGCAGCTTGGACGAGACGCGGGGGACCGGGGAGCTGTTTTTT. Its translation is CASSLDETRGTGELFF.

The genes are TRBV5-1 and TRBJ2-7; TRBD1 matches 11 bases. The CDR3 length is 14 residues. The V and J ends lost 2 bases and 3 bases, in that order; junction bases with no gene match: 1. Germline-derived CDR1 and CDR2 are SGHRS and YFSETQ. Here the CDR3 DNA reads TGCGCCAGCAGCTTCGGGACAGGGGGCTACGAGCAGTACTTC. Protein sequence: CASSFGTGGYEQYF.

This rearrangement joins TRBV11-2 to TRBJ1-5; no clear D gene. The germline CDR1 and CDR2 sequences are SGHAT and FQNNGV. CDR3 length equals 14 residues. Trimming took off 5 bases at V and 0 bases at J, with 8 bases between the two ends. CDR3 amino acids: CASSTRHSNQPQHF. Written as DNA, the CDR3 is TGTGCCAGCAGCACACGACATAGCAATCAGCCCCAGCATTTT.

J is TRBJ2-1 and V is TRBV2; 13 bases are a match to TRBD2. The ends lost 0 bases at V and 6 bases at J; junction bases unmatched: 8. The germline V gene encodes CDR1 SNHLY and CDR2 FYNNEI. The CDR3 is made up of 18 amino acids. The DNA for the CDR3 is TGTGCCAGCAGTGAAGCCCCCGGACTAGCGGGAGTAGGCAATGAGCAGTTCTTC. Protein product: CASSEAPGLAGVGNEQFF.

The chain joins TRBV9 to TRBJ2-4; TRBD1 matches 9 bases. The CDR3 is 18 amino acids. J was trimmed by 5 bases and V by 0 bases; bases with no gene match: 12. Per germline, CDR1 SGDLS and CDR2 YYNGEE. The CDR3 protein is CASSVGGQGFFGENIQYF. The CDR3 DNA sequence: TGTGCCAGCAGCGTAGGTGGACAGGGGTTTTTTGGGGAAAACATTCAGTACTTC.